This TCR beta chain stems from a study of shared clonotypes between healthy human individuals. This clone has a count of ten or more. The CDR3 runs 14 residues. With 1 base removed from V and 5 bases from J, the gap between germline ends came to 11 bases. Germline V CDR1 and CDR2: SGHNT, YYREEE (reference sequence). Sequenced by immunoSEQ multiplex PCR; TCRdb stores in-frame clones only, minus some. The sample records some 470,000 clones, over 60% being singletons. The material sequenced was PBMCs. This TCR derives from a woman aged 40 to 50 in good health. Some clones in this sample may be carry-over from other donors' samples. V gene TRBV5-4 combines with J gene TRBJ2-3; D might be TRBD2 (5 bases). CDR3 protein: CASSLTLAQDTQYF. The CDR3 DNA reads TGTGCCAGCAGCTTGACGCTAGCACAAGATACGCAGTATTTT.